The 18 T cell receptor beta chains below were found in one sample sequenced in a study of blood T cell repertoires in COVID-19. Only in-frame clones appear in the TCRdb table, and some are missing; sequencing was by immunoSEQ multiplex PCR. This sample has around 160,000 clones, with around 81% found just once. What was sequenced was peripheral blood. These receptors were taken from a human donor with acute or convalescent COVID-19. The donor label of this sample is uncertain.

CDR3 in amino acids: CASRDRAKNIQYF. The CDR3 DNA is TGTGCCAGCCGGGACAGGGCCAAAAACATTCAGTACTTC. This rearrangement joins TRBV19 to TRBJ2-4; 8 bases are shared with TRBD1. The V segment lost 9 bases and the J segment 1 base; nucleotides outside the gene matches: 2. The CDR3 is 13 amino acids. Germline-derived CDR1 and CDR2 are LNHDA and SQIVND (reference sequence).

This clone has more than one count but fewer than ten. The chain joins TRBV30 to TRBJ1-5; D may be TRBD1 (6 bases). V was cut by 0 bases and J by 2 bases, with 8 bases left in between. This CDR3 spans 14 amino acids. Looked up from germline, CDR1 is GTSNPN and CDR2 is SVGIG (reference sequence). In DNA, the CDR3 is TGTGCCTGGAGTGTAGAGGGGGGCAATCAGCCCCAGCATTTT. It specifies CAWSVEGGNQPQHF.

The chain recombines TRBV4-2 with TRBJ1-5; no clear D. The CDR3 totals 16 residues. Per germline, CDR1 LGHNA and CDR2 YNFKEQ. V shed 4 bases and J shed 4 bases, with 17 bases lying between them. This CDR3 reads CASSPLFGGPNQPQHF. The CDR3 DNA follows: TGTGCCAGCAGCCCACTTTTTGGAGGACCAAATCAGCCCCAGCATTTT.

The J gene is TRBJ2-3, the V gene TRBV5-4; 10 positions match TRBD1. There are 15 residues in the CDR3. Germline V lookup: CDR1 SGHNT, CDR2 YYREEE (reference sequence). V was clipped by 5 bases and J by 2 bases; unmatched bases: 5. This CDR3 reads CASRPTGGNTDTQYF. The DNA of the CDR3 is TGTGCCAGCAGACCGACAGGGGGCAACACAGATACGCAGTATTTT.

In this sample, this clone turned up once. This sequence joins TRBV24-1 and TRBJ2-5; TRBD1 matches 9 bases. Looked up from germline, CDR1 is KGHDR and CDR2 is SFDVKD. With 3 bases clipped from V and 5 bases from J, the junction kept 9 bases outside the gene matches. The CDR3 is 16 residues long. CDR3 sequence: CATSDPLTGGWETQYF. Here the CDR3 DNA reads TGTGCCACCAGTGATCCCCTTACAGGGGGCTGGGAGACCCAGTACTTC.

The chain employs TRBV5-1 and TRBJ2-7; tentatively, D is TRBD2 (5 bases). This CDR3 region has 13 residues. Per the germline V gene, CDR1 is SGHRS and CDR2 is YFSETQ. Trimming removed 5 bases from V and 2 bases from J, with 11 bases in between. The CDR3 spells CASREAAPYEQYF. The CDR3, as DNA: TGCGCCAGCAGGGAAGCGGCCCCCTACGAGCAGTACTTC.

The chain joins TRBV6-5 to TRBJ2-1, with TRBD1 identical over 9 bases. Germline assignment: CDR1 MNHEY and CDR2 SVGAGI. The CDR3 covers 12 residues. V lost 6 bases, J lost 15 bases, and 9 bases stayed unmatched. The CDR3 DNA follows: TGTGCCAGCAGGGAGGCGGACAGGGGAATGTTCTTC. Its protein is CASREADRGMFF.

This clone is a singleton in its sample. CDR3 in amino acids: CASSLLAGGTANEKLFF. In nucleotides, the CDR3 is TGTGCCAGCAGCTTGCTGGCGGGCGGGACAGCTAATGAAAAACTGTTTTTT. The V gene is TRBV13, the J gene TRBJ1-4, with 7 bases that match TRBD1. The germline CDR1 and CDR2 sequences are PRHDT and FYEKMQ (reference sequence). The junction had 10 bases not matched to a gene; V was cut back by 3 bases and J by 3 bases. The CDR3 runs to 17 residues.

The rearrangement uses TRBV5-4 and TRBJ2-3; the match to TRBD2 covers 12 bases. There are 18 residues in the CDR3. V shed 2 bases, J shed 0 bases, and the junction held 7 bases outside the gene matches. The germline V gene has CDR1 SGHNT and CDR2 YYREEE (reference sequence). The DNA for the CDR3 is TGTGCCAGCAGCTTACGGACTAGCGGGGAATATAGCACAGATACGCAGTATTTT. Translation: CASSLRTSGEYSTDTQYF.

The CDR3 region is CAWSVRGQGGNSPLHF. In DNA, the CDR3 is TGTGCCTGGAGTGTACGGGGACAGGGGGGAAATTCACCCCTCCACTTT. The rearrangement uses TRBV30 and TRBJ1-6, with TRBD1 matching 11 bases. The CDR3 totals 16 residues. Germline V CDR1 and CDR2: GTSNPN, SVGIG (reference sequence). J lost 7 bases, V lost 0 bases, and 5 bases had no gene match.

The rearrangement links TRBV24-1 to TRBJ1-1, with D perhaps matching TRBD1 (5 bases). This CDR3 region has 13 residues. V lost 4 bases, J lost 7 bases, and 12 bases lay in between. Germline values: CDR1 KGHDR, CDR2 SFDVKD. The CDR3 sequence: CATSEPGFGEAFF. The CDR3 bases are TGTGCCACCAGTGAACCAGGGTTCGGTGAAGCTTTCTTT.

In DNA, the CDR3 is TGTGCCAGCAGCGCCGGGACTAGCTTCGATACGCAGTATTTT. This encodes CASSAGTSFDTQYF. The V and J genes are TRBV6-5 and TRBJ2-3; TRBD2 agrees at 9 bases. The CDR3 runs to 14 residues. V lost 6 bases and J lost 6; bases outside the gene matches: 7. Looked up from germline, CDR1 is MNHEY and CDR2 is SVGAGI.

DNA for the CDR3: TGTGCCAGCAGTGAAGAGGGGATAGGGTCGGATTTCTTT. Translated: CASSEEGIGSDFF. The chain carries TRBV2 and TRBJ1-1; maybe TRBD1 (5 bases). Germline V lookup: CDR1 SNHLY, CDR2 FYNNEI. The CDR3 length is 13 residues. Between the trimmed V and J ends, which lost 1 base and 13 bases, there was a span of 16 bases.

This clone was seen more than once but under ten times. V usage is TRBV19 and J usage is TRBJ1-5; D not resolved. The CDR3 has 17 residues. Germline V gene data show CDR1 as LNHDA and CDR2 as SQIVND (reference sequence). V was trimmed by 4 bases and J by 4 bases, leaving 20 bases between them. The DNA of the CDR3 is TGTGCCAGTAGTAGCGGAGGCTCCGGTCGGTCAAATCAGCCCCAGCATTTT. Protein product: CASSSGGSGRSNQPQHF.

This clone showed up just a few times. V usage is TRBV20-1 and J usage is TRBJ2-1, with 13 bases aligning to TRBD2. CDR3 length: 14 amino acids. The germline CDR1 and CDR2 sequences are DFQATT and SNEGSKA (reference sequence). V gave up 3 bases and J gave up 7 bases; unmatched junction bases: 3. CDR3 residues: CSASGTSGTNEQFF. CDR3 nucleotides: TGCAGTGCTAGTGGGACTAGCGGGACTAATGAGCAGTTCTTC.

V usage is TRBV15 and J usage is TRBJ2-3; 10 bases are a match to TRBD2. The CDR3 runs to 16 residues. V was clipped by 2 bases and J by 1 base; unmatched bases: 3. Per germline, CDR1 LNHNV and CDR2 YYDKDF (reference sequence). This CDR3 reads CATSRYGLAGTDTQYF. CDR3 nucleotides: TGTGCCACCAGCAGATATGGACTAGCGGGCACAGATACGCAGTATTTT.

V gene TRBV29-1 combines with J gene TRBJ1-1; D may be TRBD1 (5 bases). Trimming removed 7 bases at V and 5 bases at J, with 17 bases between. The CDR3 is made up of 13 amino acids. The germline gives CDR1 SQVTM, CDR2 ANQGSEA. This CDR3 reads CSGNDRVWTEAFF. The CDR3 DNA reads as TGCAGCGGGAACGACAGAGTGTGGACTGAAGCTTTCTTT.

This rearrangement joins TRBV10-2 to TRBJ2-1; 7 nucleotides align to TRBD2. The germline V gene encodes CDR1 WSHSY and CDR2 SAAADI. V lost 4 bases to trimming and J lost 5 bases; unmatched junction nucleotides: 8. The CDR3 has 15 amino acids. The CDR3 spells CASSGLAEVDNEQFF. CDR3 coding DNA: TGCGCCAGCAGTGGACTAGCAGAGGTGGACAATGAGCAGTTCTTC.